A single T cell receptor (beta chain) is shown here with its context. What it binds is unknown. Germline CDR1 is SGHRS and CDR2 is YFSETQ. This CDR3 has 15 residues. Trimming left V 0 bases short and J 9 bases short, with 16 bases between. This sample stems from a study of CD8+CD57+ T cells in acquired aplastic anemia. Across the study: Sorted CD4+ and CD8+ cells yielded roughly 3.4 ug of DNA on average. CD4+ cells from healthy donors averaged roughly 11 million reads. Points from the study as a whole: It was found that roughly 31 CD8+ CDR3 sequences were shared between patients and controls.

Profiling that covered TCR beta VDJ and CDR3 relied on genomic DNA as its template. TCRdb redid the calling of the reads with MiXCR, one entry per CDR3 protein. Among hundreds of thousands of distinct CDR3 sequences listed, roughly 68% were seen once. The rearrangement links TRBV5-1 to TRBJ2-1; possible D gene TRBD2, 6 bases. This TCR came from a human donor in good health, serving as a control. The sample was sorted CD4+, CD8+, or CD8+CD57+ T cells (not recorded which) from PBMCs. CDR3 DNA: TGCGCCAGCAGCTTGGACGGGACTGAGAGGGGTGAGCAGTTCTTC. It encodes CASSLDGTERGEQFF.